A single sample gave rise to the 8 T cell receptor beta chains below, sequenced in a study of Graves' ophthalmopathy and Graves' hyperthyroidism. The sequenced template was RNA, covering the TCR beta CDR3 region. First-round RT-PCR relied on HTBI primers, and a second-round multiplex PCR came next. TCRdb analysed the multiplex PCR reads with MiXCR anew, one entry per CDR3 protein. The sample lists under 350,000 distinct CDR3 sequences; under 20% were seen once. The sample was peripheral blood. The receptors derive from an adult man with Graves' ophthalmopathy.

This clonotype showed up many times. CDR3: CASSIGGTTQNTEAFF. For the CDR3, the DNA is TGTGCCAGTAGTATAGGCGGGACAACTCAGAACACTGAAGCTTTCTTT. J is TRBJ1-1 and V is TRBV19; perhaps TRBD1 as D (6 bases). Germline CDR1 and CDR2: LNHDA and SQIVND (reference sequence). The CDR3 contains 16 residues. Trimming took off 1 base at V and 1 base at J, with 13 bases between the two ends.

This clonotype appeared many times. The chain couples TRBV5-5 to TRBJ1-3; TRBD1 is a possible D gene (5 bases). The CDR3 is 13 residues long. The germline V gene has CDR1 SGHKS and CDR2 YYEKEE (reference sequence). V lost 5 bases and J 1 base, leaving 7 bases between the germline ends. CDR3 sequence (DNA): TGTGCCAGCAGTCCAGGGTCTGGAAACACCATATATTTT. It is translated as CASSPGSGNTIYF.

The chain joins TRBV12-3 or TRBV12-4 to TRBJ1-1; no reliable D call. CDR3 length equals 14 residues. Trimming removed 7 bases at V and 1 base at J, with 13 bases between. The chain's CDR3 is CASKTGGWNTEAFF. CDR3 nucleotides: TGTGCCAGCAAGACGGGAGGGTGGAACACTGAAGCTTTCTTT.

This clonotype occurred many times. For the CDR3, the DNA is TGTGCCAGCAACCAGGGAGGGTTGGAGACCCAGTACTTC. It encodes CASNQGGLETQYF. V is TRBV7-8 and J is TRBJ2-5; TRBD2 aligns across 7 bases. Germline-derived CDR1 and CDR2 are SGHVS and FQNEAQ. The CDR3 has 13 amino acids. Germline trimming cut 7 bases from V and 5 bases from J; bases unmatched to any gene: 7.

Many counts were recorded for this clonotype. This sequence joins TRBV4-1 and TRBJ1-6; 7 bases map to TRBD1. V lost 4 bases, J lost 8 bases, and 11 bases stayed unmatched. Germline V CDR1 and CDR2: MGHRA, YSYEKL. This CDR3 region has 16 residues. The CDR3 here is CASSPPGRDRYSPLHF. As DNA, the CDR3 is TGCGCCAGCAGCCCGCCGGGCCGGGACAGATATTCACCCCTCCACTTT.

At least ten counts were recorded for this clonotype. The chain carries TRBV28 and TRBJ1-2, with D hard to call. The CDR3 contains 14 residues. CDR1 MDHEN and CDR2 SYDVKM come from the germline V gene. Trimming took 5 bases from V and 3 from J, leaving 13 bases between them. CDR3 amino acids: CASSPPDGYYGYTF. As DNA, the CDR3 is TGTGCCAGCAGTCCCCCCGACGGGTACTATGGCTACACCTTC.

This clonotype was recorded at least ten times. V gene TRBV28 combines with J gene TRBJ1-2; TRBD1 is a possible D gene (6 bases). The CDR3 has 14 residues. From germline, CDR1 is MDHEN and CDR2 SYDVKM. The V and J ends lost 7 bases and 5 bases respectively, with 17 bases between them. The CDR3 region has the DNA TGTGCCAGCATCGGTGCAGGGGTGGTTTATGGCTACACCTTC. Its translation: CASIGAGVVYGYTF.

This clonotype was observed many times. Compared with germline, one end of the junction differs, possibly owing to a read error. The CDR3 DNA follows: TGTGCCAGCAGCTTGAGACAGGGGACGACCCTCTTC. Its translation is CASSLRQGTTLF. The rearrangement uses TRBV11-2 and TRBJ1-2; 8 bases line up with TRBD1. The CDR3 is 12 amino acids. The germline V gene has CDR1 SGHAT and CDR2 FQNNGV.